This entry features one T cell receptor beta chain sequence. Its antigen is undetermined. This record belongs to a study of cytomegalovirus exposure and HLA in healthy donors. Study-wide findings and caveats: Later findings reportedly placed an Asian-associated ancestry cluster below the roughly 690-donor mean for N-insertions.

This CDR3 is 16 amino acids long. Germline CDR1 SNHLY, CDR2 FYNNEI. V dropped 1 base and J dropped 5; count of bases not matched to a gene: 8. The PCR was carried out with 60 Vbeta primers and 13 Jbeta primers. Sequencing used immunoSEQ multiplex PCR; TCRdb keeps in-frame clones, though not all of them. There are some 180,000 clones in the sample; 82% occur only once, and roughly 1.6% lies in the top ten. The sequencing sample was made of PBMCs. The chain recombines TRBV2 with TRBJ2-5, with 9 bases aligning to TRBD2. The source of this sequence is a young woman in good health and CMV-seronegative. The CDR3 here is CASSEVGGRALETQYF. The DNA of the CDR3 is TGTGCCAGCAGTGAAGTAGGCGGGAGGGCCTTGGAGACCCAGTACTTC.